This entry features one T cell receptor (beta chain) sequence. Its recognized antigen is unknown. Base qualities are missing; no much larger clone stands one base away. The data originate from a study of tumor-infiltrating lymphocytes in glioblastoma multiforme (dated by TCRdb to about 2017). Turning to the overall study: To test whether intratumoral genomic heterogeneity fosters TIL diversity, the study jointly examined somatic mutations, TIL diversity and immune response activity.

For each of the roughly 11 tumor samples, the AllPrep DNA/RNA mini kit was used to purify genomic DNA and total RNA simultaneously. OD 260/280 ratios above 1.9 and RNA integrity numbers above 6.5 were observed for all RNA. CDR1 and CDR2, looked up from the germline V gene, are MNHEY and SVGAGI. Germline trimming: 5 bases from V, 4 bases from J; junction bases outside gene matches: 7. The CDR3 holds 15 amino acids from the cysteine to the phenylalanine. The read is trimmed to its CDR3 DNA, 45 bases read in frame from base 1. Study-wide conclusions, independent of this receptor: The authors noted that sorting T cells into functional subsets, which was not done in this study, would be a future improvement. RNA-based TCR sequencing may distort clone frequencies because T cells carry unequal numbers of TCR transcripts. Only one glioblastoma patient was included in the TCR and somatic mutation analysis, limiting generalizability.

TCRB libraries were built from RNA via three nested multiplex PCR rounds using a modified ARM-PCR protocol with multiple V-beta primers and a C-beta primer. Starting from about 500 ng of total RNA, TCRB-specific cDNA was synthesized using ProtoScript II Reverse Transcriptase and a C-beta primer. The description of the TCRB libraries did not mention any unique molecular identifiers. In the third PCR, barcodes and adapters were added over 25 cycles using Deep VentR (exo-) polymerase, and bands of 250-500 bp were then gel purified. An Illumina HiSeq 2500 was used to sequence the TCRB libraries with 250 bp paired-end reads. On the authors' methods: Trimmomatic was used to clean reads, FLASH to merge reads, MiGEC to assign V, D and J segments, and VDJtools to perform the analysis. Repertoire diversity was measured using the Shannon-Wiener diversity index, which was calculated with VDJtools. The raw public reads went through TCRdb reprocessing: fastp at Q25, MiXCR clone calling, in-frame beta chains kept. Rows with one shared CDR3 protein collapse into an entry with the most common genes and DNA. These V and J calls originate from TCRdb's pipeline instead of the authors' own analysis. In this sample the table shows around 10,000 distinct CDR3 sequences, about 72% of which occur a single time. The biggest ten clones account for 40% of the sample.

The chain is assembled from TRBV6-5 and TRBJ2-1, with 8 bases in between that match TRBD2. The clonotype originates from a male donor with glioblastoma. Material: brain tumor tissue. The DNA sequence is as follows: TGTGCCAGCAGTCCTCTAGCGGGTCAATACAATGAGCAGTTCTTC. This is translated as CASSPLAGQYNEQFF.